This T cell receptor (beta chain) stems from a study of cytomegalovirus exposure and HLA in healthy donors. General study findings and limits: DRB1 had the most TCR associations and HLA-C the fewest, a later analysis found, with rates varying by HLA locus. Sequencing depth roughly uniform across donors was assumed in presence/absence analyses.

The PCR made use of 60 Vbeta and 13 Jbeta primers. Measured with immunoSEQ multiplex PCR; TCRdb has only the in-frame clones, and not every one. The top ten hold approximately 2% of the sample, which has around 150,000 clones, around 77% seen once. The germline gives CDR1 LGHNT, CDR2 FRNRAP. The V gene end was trimmed by 4 bases and the J gene end by 5 bases; junction bases not matched to a gene: 8. The CDR3 runs 15 residues. In the case of this clone: Its antigen is unknown.

The sample consisted of PBMCs. The sequence derives from a man aged 30 to 45 in good health and CMV-seronegative. This rearrangement joins TRBV12-5 to TRBJ1-5; 7 bases align to TRBD1. The CDR3 reads CASGSGRGEDQPQHF. In DNA form, the CDR3 reads TGTGCTAGTGGTTCCGGCAGGGGGGAGGATCAGCCCCAGCATTTT.